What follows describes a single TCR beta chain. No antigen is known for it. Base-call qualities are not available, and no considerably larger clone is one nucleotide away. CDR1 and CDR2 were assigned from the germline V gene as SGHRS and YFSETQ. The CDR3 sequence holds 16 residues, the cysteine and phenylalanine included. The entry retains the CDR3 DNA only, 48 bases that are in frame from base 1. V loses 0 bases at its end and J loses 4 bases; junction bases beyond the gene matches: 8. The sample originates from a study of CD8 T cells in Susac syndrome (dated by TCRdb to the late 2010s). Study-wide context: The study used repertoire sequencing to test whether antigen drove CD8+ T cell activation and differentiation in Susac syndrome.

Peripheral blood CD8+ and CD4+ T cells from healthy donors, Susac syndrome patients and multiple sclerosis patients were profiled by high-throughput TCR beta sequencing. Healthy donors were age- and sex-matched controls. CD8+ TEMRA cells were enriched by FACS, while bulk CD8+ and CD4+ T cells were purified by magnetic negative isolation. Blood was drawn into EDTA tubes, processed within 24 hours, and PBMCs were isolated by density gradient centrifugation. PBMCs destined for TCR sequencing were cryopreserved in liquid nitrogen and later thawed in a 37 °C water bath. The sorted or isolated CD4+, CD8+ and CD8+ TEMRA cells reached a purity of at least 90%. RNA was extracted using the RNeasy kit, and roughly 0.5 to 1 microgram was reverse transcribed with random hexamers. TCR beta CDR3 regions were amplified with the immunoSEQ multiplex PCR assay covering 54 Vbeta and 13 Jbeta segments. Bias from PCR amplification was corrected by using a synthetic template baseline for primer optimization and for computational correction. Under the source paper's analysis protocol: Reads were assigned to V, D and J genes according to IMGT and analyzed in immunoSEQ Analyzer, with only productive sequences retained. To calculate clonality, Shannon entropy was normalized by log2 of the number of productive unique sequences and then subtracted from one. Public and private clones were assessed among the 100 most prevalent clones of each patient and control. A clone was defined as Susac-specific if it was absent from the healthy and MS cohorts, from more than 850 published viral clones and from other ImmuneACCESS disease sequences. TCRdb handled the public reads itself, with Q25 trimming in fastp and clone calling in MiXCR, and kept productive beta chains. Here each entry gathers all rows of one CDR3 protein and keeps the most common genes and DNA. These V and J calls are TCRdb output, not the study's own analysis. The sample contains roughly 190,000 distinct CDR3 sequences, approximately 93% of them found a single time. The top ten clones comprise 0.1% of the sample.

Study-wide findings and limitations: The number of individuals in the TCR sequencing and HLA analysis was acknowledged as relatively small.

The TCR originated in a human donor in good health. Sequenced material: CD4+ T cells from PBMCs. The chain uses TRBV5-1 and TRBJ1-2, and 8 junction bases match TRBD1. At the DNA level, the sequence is TGCGCCAGCAGCTTGGAAGGACAGGGCTTTTTCTATGGCTACACCTTC. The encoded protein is CASSLEGQGFFYGYTF.